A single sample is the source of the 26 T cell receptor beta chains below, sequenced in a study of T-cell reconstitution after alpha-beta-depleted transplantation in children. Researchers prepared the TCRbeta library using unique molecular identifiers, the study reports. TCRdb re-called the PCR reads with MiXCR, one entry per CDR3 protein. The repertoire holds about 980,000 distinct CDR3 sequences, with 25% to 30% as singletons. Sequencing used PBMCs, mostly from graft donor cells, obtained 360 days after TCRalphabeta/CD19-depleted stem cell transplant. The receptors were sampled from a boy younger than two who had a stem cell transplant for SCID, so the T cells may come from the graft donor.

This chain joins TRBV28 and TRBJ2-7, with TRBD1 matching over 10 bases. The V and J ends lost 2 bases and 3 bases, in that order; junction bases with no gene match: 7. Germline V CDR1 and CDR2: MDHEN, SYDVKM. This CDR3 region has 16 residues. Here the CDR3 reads CASSLVGTGANYEQYF. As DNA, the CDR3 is TGTGCCAGCAGTTTAGTCGGGACAGGGGCCAACTACGAGCAGTACTTC.

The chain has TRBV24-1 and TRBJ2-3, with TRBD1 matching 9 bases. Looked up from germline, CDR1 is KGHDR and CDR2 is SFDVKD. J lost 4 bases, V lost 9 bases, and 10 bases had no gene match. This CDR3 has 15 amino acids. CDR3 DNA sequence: TGTGCCACCGCCGAAACAGGGGGCGCGGCAGATACGCAGTATTTT. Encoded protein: CATAETGGAADTQYF.

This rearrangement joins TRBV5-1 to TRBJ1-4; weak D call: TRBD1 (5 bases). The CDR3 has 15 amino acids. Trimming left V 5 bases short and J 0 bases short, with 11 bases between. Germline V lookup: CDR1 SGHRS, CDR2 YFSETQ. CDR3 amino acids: CASRSTVATNEKLFF. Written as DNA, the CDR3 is TGCGCCAGCAGATCGACAGTTGCAACTAATGAAAAACTGTTTTTT. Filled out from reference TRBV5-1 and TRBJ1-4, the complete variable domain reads KAGVTQTPRYLIKTRGQQVTLSCSPISGHRSVSWYQQTPGQGLQFLFEYFSETQRNKGNFPGRFSGRQFSNSRSEMNVSTLELGDSALYLCASRSTVATNEKLFFGSGTQLSVL.

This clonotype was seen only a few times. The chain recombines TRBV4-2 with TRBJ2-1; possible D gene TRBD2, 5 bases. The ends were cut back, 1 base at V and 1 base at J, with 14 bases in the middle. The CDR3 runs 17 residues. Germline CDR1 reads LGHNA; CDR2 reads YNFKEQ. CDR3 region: CASSQGWTRISYNEQFF. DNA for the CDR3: TGTGCCAGCAGCCAAGGCTGGACTCGTATATCCTACAATGAGCAGTTCTTC.

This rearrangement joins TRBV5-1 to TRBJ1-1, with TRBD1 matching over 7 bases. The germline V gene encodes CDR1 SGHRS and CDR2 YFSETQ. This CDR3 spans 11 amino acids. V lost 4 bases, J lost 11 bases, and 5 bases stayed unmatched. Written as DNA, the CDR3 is TGCGCCAGCAGCGCCGGGACAGCGGCTTTCTTT. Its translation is CASSAGTAAFF.

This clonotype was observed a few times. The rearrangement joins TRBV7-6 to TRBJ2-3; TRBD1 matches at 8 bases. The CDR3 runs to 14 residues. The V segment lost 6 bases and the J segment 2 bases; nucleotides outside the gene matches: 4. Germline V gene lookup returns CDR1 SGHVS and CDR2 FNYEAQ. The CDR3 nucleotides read TGTGCCAGCAGTCGACAGGGGCCCACAGATACGCAGTATTTT. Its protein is CASSRQGPTDTQYF.

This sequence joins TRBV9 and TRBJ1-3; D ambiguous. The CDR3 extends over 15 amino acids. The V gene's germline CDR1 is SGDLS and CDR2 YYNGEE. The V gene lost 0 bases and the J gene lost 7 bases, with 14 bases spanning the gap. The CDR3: CASSVELEGSNTIYF. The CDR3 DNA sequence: TGTGCCAGCAGCGTAGAGTTGGAGGGCAGCAACACCATATATTTT. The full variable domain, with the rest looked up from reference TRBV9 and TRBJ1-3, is DSGVTQTPKHLITATGQRVTLRCSPRSGDLSVYWYQQSLDQGLQFLIQYYNGEERAKGNILERFSAQQFPDLHSELNLSSLELGDSALYFCASSVELEGSNTIYFGEGSWLTVV.

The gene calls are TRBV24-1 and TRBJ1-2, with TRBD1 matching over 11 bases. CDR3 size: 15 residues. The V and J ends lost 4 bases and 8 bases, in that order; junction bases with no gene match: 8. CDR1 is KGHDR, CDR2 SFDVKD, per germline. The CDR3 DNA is TGTGCCACCAGTGAGGGAGGACAGGGGGCAGAAGGCTACACCTTC. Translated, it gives CATSEGGQGAEGYTF.

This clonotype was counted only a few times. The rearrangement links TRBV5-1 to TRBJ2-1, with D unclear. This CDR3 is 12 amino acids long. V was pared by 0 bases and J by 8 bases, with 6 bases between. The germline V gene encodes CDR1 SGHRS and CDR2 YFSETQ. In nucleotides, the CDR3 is TGCGCCAGCAGCTTGGAATGGGATGAGCAGTTCTTC. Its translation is CASSLEWDEQFF.

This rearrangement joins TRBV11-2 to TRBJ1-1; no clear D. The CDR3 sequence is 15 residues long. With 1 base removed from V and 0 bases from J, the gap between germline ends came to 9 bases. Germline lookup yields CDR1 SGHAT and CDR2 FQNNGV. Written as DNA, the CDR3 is TGTGCCAGCAGCTTAGTTTCTCAGCTGAACACTGAAGCTTTCTTT. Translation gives CASSLVSQLNTEAFF.

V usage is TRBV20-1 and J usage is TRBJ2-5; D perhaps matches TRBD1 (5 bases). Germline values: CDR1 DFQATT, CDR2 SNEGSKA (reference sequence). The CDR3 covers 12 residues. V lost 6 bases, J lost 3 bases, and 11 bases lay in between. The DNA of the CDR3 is TGCAGTGCCATGACAGTAGAAGAGACCCAGTACTTC. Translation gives CSAMTVEETQYF.

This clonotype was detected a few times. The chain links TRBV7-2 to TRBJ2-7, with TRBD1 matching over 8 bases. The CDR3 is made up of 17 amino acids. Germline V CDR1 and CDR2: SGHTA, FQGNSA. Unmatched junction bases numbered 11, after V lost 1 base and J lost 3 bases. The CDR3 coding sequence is TGTGCCAGCAGCTTAGGAGGGGTTGGCAGGGGGCTCTACGAGCAGTACTTC. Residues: CASSLGGVGRGLYEQYF. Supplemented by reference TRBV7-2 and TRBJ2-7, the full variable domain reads GAGVSQSPSNKVTEKGKDVELRCDPISGHTALYWYRQSLGQGLEFLIYFQGNSAPDKSGLPSDRFSAERTGGSVSTLTIQRTQQEDSAVYLCASSLGGVGRGLYEQYFGPGTRLTVT.

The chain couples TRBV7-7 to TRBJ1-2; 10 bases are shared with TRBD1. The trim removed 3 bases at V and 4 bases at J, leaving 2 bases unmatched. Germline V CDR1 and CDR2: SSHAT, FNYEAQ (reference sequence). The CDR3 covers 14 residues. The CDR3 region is CASSLTGGAYGYTF. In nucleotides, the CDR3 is TGTGCCAGCAGCTTGACAGGGGGCGCCTATGGCTACACCTTC.

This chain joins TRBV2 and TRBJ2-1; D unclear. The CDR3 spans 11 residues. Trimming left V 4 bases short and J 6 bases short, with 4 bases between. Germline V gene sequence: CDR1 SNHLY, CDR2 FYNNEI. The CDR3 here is CASSVRNEQFF. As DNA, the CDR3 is TGTGCCAGCAGTGTCCGCAATGAGCAGTTCTTC.

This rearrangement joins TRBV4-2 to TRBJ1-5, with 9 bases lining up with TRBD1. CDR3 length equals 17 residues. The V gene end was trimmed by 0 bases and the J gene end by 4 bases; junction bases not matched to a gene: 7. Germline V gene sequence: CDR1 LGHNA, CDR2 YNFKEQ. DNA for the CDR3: TGTGCCAGCAGCCAAGACCCCGGGACAGGGAGGAATCAGCCCCAGCATTTT. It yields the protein CASSQDPGTGRNQPQHF.

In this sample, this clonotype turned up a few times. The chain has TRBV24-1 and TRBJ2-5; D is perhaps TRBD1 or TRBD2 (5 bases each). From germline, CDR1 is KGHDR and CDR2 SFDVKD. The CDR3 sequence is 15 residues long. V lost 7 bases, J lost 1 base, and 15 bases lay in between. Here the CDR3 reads CATSRDQDLQETQYF. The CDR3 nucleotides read TGTGCCACCAGCCGGGACCAGGATCTCCAAGAGACCCAGTACTTC.

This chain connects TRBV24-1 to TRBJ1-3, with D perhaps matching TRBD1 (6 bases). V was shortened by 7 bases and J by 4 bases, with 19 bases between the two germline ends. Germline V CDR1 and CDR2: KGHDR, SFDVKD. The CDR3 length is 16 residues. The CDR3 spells CATSGPPDSAGNTIYF. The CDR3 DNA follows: TGTGCCACCAGCGGCCCCCCGGACAGTGCAGGAAACACCATATATTTT.

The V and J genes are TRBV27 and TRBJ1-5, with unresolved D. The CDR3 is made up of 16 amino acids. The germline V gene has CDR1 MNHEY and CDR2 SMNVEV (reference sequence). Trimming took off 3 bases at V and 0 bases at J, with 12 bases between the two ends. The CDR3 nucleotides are TGTGCCAGCAGTTTTACGAGGGCTTATAGCAATCAGCCCCAGCATTTT. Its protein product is CASSFTRAYSNQPQHF.

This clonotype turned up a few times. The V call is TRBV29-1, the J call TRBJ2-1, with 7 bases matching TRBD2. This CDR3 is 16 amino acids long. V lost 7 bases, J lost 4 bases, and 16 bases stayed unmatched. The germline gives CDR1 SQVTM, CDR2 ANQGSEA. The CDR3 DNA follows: TGCAGCGGTGTGACCTTAAGCGGGGAAGATTACAATGAGCAGTTCTTC. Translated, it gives CSGVTLSGEDYNEQFF.

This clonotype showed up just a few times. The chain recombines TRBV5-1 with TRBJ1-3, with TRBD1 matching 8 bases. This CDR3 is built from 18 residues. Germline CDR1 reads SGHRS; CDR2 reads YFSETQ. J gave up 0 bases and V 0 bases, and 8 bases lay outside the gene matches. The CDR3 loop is CASSLGGTGVGSGNTIYF. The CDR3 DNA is TGCGCCAGCAGCTTGGGCGGGACAGGAGTTGGCTCTGGAAACACCATATATTTT.

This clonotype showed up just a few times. CDR3 region: CASSLAVRASSYGYTF. For the CDR3, the DNA is TGTGCCAGCAGCTTGGCCGTCAGGGCTTCTTCCTATGGCTACACCTTC. The chain uses TRBV5-8 and TRBJ1-2; D is perhaps TRBD1 (5 bases). CDR3 length: 16 amino acids. The V end was cut by 0 bases, the J end by 4 bases, with 16 bases between. Germline CDR1 SGHTS, CDR2 YDEGEE.

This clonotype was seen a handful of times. In DNA, the CDR3 is TGCAGTGCCGATAAGGGGAAAAACATTCAGTACTTC. Translated, it gives CSADKGKNIQYF. The chain employs TRBV20-1 and TRBJ2-4, with a possible D match to TRBD1 (5 bases). Germline lookup yields CDR1 DFQATT and CDR2 SNEGSKA (reference sequence). The V gene lost 6 bases and the J gene lost 4 bases, with 10 bases spanning the gap. The CDR3 sequence is 12 residues long.

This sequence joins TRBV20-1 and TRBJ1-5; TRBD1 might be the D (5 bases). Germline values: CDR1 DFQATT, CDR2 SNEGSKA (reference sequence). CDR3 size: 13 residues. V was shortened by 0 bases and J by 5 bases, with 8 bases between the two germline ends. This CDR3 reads CSARDGDYQPQHF. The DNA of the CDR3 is TGCAGTGCTAGAGATGGGGACTATCAGCCCCAGCATTTT.

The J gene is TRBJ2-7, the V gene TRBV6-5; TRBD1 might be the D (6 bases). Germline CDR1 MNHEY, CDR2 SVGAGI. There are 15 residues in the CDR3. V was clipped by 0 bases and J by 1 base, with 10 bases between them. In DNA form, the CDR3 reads TGTGCCAGCAGTTACTCGTTGGGGACATCCTACGAGCAGTACTTC. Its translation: CASSYSLGTSYEQYF.

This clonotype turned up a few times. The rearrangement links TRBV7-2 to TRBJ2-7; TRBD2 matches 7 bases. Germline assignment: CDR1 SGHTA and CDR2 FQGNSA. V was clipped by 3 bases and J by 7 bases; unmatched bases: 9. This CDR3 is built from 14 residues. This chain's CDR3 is CASSFHFGAGEQYF. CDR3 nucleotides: TGTGCCAGCAGCTTCCATTTCGGAGCGGGGGAGCAGTACTTC.

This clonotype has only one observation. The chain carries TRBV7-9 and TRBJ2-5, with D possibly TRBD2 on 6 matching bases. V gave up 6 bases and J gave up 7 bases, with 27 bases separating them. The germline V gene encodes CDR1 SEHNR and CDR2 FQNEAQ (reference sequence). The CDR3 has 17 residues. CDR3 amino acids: CASSSLYPGAGFGTQYF. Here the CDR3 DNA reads TGTGCCAGCAGTTCCCTATACCCGGGAGCCGGGTTTGGGACCCAGTACTTC.